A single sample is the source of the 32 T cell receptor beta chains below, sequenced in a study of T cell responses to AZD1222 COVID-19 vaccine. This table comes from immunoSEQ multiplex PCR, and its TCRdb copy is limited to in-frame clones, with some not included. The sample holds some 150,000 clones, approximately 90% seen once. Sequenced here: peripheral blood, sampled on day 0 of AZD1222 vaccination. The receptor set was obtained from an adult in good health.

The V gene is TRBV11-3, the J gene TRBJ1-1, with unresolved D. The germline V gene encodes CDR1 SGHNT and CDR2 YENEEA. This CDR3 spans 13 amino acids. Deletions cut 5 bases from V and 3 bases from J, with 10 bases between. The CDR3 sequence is CASSLSQDTEAFF. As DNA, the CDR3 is TGTGCCAGCAGCCTAAGTCAGGACACTGAAGCTTTCTTT.

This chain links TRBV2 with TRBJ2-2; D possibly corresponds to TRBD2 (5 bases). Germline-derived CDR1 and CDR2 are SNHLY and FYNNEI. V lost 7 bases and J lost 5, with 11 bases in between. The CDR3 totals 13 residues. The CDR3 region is CASNGGGTGELFF. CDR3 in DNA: TGTGCCAGCAATGGTGGCGGGACCGGGGAGCTGTTTTTT.

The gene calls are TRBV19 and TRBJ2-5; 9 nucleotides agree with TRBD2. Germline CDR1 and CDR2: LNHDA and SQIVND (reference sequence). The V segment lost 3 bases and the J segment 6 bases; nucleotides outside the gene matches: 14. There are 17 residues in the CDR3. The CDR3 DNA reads TGTGCCAGTAGTATGGGGGATGGTAGCGGGAGCGGAAAGACCCAGTACTTC. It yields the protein CASSMGDGSGSGKTQYF. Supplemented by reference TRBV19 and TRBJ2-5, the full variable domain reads DGGITQSPKYLFRKEGQNVTLSCEQNLNHDAMYWYRQDPGQGLRLIYYSQIVNDFQKGDIAEGYSVSREKKESFPLTVTSAQKNPTAFYLCASSMGDGSGSGKTQYFGPGTRLLVL.

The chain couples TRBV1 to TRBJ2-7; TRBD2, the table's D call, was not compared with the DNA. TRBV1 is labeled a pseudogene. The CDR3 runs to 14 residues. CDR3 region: CTSSQAGGRHEQYF. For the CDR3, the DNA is TGCACCAGCAGCCAAGCGGGAGGGCGGCACGAGCAGTACTTC.

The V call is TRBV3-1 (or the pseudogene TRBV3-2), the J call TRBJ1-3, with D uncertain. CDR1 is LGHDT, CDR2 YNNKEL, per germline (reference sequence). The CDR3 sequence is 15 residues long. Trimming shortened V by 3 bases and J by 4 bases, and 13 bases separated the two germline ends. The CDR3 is CASSQGSLAGNTIYF. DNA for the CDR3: TGTGCCAGCAGCCAGGGGTCTTTAGCCGGAAACACCATATATTTT.

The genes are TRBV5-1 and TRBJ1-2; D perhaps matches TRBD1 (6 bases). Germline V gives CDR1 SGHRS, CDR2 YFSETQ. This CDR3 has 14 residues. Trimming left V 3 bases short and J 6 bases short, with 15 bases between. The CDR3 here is CASSSTGFSHGYTF. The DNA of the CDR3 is TGCGCCAGCAGCTCCACAGGGTTCTCGCATGGCTACACCTTC.

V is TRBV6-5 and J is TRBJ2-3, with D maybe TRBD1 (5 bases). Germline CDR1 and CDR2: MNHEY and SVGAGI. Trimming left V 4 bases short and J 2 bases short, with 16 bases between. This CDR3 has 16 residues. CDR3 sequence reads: CASSSRTMGPTDTQYF. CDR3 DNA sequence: TGTGCCAGCAGTTCCCGGACAATGGGGCCCACAGATACGCAGTATTTT.

CDR3 in DNA: TGTGCCAGCAGTGAATACAGGGTCACCGGGGAGCTGTTTTTT. Translation: CASSEYRVTGELFF. The chain uses TRBV25-1 and TRBJ2-2; D possibly corresponds to TRBD1 (5 bases). The ends were cut back, 0 bases at V and 4 bases at J, with 6 bases in the middle. The CDR3 extends over 14 amino acids. CDR1 and CDR2 (germline): MGHDK, SYGVNS.

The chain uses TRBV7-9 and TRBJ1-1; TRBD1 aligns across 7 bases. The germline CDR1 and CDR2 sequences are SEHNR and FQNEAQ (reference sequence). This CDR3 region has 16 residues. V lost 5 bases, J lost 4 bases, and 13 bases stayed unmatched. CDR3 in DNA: TGTGCCAGCAGCCAAACCTCGGGGCAGGGGGGCACTGAAGCTTTCTTT. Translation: CASSQTSGQGGTEAFF. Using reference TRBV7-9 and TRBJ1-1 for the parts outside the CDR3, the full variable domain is DTGVSQNPRHKITKRGQNVTFRCDPISEHNRLYWYRQTLGQGPEFLTYFQNEAQLEKSRLLSDRFSAERPKGSFSTLEIQRTEQGDSAMYLCASSQTSGQGGTEAFFGQGTRLTVV.

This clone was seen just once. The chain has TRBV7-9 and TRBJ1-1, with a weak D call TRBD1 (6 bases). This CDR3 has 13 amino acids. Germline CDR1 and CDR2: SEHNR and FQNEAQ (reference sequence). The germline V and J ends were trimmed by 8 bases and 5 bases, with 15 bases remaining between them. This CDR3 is CASGRQAGTEAFF. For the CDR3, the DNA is TGTGCCAGCGGGAGACAGGCTGGGACTGAAGCTTTCTTT. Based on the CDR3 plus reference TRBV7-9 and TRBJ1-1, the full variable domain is DTGVSQNPRHKITKRGQNVTFRCDPISEHNRLYWYRQTLGQGPEFLTYFQNEAQLEKSRLLSDRFSAERPKGSFSTLEIQRTEQGDSAMYLCASGRQAGTEAFFGQGTRLTVV.

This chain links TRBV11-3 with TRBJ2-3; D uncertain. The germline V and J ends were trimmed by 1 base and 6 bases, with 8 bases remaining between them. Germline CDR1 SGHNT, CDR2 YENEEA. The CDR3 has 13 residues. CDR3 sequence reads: CASSLGYADTQYF. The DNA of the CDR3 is TGTGCCAGCAGCTTAGGGTACGCGGATACGCAGTATTTT.

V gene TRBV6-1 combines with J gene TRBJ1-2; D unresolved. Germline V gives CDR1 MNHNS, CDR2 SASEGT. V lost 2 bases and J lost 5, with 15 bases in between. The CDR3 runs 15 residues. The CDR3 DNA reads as TGTGCCAGCAGTGAAAGGGTCAACTCAGCTTATGGCTACACCTTC. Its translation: CASSERVNSAYGYTF.

CDR3 in DNA: TGTGCCAGCAGTTTCCAACAGGGAACACCACCCCTCCACTTT. It translates to CASSFQQGTPPLHF. The V and J genes are TRBV6-5 and TRBJ1-6, with a tentative D call TRBD1 (6 bases). The CDR3 totals 14 residues. Germline V gives CDR1 MNHEY, CDR2 SVGAGI. V dropped 4 bases and J dropped 11 bases, with 15 bases sitting between them.

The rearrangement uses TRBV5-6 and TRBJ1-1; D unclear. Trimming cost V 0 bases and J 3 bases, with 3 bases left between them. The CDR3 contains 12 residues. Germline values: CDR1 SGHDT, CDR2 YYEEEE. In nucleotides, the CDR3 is TGTGCCAGCAGCTTGGGTTACACTGAAGCTTTCTTT. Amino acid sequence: CASSLGYTEAFF.

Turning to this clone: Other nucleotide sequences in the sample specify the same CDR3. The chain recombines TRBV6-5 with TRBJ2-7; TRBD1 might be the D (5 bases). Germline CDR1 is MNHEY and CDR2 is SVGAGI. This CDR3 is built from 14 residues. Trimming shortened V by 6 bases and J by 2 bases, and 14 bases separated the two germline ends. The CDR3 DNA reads TGTGCCAGCAGACTACGGGTAGGGGCCTACGAGCAGTACTTC. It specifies CASRLRVGAYEQYF.

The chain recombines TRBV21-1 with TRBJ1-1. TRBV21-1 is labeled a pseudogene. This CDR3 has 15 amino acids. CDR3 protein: CASSFKPSVNTEAFF. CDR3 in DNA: TGTGCCAGCAGTTTTAAACCCTCGGTGAACACTGAAGCTTTCTTT.

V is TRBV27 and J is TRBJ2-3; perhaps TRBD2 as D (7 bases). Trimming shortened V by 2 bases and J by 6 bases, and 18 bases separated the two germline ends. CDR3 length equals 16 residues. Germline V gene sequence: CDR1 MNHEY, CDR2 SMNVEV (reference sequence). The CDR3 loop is CASSLGEGGYRDTQYF. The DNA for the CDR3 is TGTGCCAGCAGTTTAGGAGAGGGGGGGTACCGGGATACGCAGTATTTT.

CDR3 in DNA: TGTGCCAGCAGCTTGGGTCCCGGGGAGCTGTTTTTT. Residues: CASSLGPGELFF. This sequence joins TRBV11-3 and TRBJ2-2; D not certain. Germline V gives CDR1 SGHNT, CDR2 YENEEA. V lost 3 bases, J lost 6 bases, and 5 bases lay in between. CDR3 length equals 12 residues.

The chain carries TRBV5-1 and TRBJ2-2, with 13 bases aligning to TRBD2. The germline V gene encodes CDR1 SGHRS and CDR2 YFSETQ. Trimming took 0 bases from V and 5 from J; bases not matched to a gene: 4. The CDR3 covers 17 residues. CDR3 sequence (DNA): TGCGCCAGCAGCTTGGGACTAGCGGGAGGTTTTACCGGGGAGCTGTTTTTT. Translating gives CASSLGLAGGFTGELFF.

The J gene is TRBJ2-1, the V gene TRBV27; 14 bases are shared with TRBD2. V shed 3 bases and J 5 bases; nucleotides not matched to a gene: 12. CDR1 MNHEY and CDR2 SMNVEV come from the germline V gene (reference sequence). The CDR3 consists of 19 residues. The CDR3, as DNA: TGTGCCAGCAGTTTCTTCGCCGGGACTAGCGGGAGTTGGGACAATGAGCAGTTCTTC. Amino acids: CASSFFAGTSGSWDNEQFF.

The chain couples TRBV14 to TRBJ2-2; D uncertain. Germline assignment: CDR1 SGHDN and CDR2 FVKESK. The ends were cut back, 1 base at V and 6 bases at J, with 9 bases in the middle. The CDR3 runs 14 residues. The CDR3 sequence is CASSQVGIAGELFF. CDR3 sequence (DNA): TGTGCCAGCAGCCAAGTGGGGATAGCCGGGGAGCTGTTTTTT.

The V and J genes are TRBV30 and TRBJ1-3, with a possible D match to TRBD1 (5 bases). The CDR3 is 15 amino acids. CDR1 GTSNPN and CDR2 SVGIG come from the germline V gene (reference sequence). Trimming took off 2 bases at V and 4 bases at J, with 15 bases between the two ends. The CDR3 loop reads CAWSSWGGDGNTIYF. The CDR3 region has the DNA TGTGCCTGGAGTTCGTGGGGGGGAGACGGAAACACCATATATTTT.

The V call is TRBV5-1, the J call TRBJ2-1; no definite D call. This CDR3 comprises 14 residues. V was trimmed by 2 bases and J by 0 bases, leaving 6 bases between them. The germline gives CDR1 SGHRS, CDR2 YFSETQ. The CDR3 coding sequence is TGCGCCAGCAGCTTAGTTAGCTCCTACAATGAGCAGTTCTTC. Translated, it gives CASSLVSSYNEQFF.

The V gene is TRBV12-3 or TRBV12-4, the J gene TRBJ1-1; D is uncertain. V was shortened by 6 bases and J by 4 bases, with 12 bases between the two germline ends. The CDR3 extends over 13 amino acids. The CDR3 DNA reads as TGTGCCAGCAGCCCACCCGGAGGCACTGAAGCTTTCTTT. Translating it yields CASSPPGGTEAFF.

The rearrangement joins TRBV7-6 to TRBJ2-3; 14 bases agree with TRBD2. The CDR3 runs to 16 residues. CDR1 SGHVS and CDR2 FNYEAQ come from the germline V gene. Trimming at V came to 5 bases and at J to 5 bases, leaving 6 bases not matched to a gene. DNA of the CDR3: TGTGCCAGCAGCAGGGGACTAGCGGGAGTGGAAGATACGCAGTATTTT. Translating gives CASSRGLAGVEDTQYF.

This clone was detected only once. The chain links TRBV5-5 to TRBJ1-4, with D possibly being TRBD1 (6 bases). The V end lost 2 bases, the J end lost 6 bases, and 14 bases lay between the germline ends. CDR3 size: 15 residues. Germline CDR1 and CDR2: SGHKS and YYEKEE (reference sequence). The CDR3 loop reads CASSLNGGGYEKLFF. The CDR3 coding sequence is TGTGCCAGCAGCTTAAACGGGGGCGGTTATGAAAAACTGTTTTTT.

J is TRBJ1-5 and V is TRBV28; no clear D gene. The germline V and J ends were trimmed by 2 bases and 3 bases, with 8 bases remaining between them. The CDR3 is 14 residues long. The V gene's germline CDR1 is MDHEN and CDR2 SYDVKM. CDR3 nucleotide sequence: TGTGCCAGCAGTTTAACGGGGTTCAATCAGCCCCAGCATTTT. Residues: CASSLTGFNQPQHF.

CDR3 nucleotide sequence: TGTGCCAGCAGCTTACAAATTTTGGGGTCGAGCCAGCCCCAGCATTTT. Its translation is CASSLQILGSSQPQHF. This rearrangement joins TRBV5-5 to TRBJ1-5; D ambiguous. CDR3 length equals 16 residues. Per the germline V gene, CDR1 is SGHKS and CDR2 is YYEKEE (reference sequence). Trimming stripped 2 bases from V and 7 bases from J, with 19 bases between.

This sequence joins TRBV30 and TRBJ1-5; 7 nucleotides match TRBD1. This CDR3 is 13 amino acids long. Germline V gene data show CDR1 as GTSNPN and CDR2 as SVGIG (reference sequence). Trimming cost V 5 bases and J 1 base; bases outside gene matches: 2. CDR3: CAWAGGSNQPQHF. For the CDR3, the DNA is TGTGCCTGGGCAGGGGGGAGCAATCAGCCCCAGCATTTT.

In nucleotides, the CDR3 is TGTGCCAGCTCTCTGTTTTCGGGGAAGGGATATGGCTACACCTTC. Its protein is CASSLFSGKGYGYTF. This chain uses TRBV18 with TRBJ1-2; no definite D call. Trimming pared 6 bases from V and 5 bases from J, leaving 19 bases between. CDR3 length: 15 amino acids. Germline CDR1 and CDR2: KGHSH and LQKENI.

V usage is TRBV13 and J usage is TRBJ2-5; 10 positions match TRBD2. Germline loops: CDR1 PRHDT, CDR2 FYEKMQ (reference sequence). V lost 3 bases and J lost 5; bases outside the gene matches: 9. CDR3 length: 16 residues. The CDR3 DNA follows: TGTGCCAGCAGCTTCCCTAGCGGGAGAAATCCCGAGACCCAGTACTTC. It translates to CASSFPSGRNPETQYF.

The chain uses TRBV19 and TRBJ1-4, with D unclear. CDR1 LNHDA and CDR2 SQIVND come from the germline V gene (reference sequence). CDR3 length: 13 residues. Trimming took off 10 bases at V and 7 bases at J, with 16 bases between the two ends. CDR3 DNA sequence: TGTGCCACTTCGAGGGCAGGCGTTGAAAAACTGTTTTTT. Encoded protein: CATSRAGVEKLFF.